This T cell receptor (beta chain) was obtained from a study of CD8 T cells in Susac syndrome. There are 14 residues in the CDR3. Germline V gives CDR1 DFQATT, CDR2 SNEGSKA (reference sequence). V was trimmed by 3 bases and J by 4 bases, leaving 16 bases between them. Patients having Susac syndrome satisfied recently defined diagnostic criteria for definite or probable disease. Reverse transcription of roughly 0.5 to 1 ug RNA was carried out with random hexamers. Multiplex immunoSEQ PCR targeted 54 Vbeta and 13 Jbeta TCR beta segments. TCRdb used MiXCR to reprocess the immunoSEQ multiplex PCR reads, holding one entry per CDR3 protein. Here the sample spans around 190,000 distinct CDR3 sequences, roughly 94% being singletons.

The sample consisted of CD4+ T cells from PBMCs. The rearrangement uses TRBV20-1 and TRBJ2-7; D not resolved. This clonotype was sampled from a human donor with Susac syndrome. In nucleotides, the CDR3 is TGCAGTGCTAGGAAGGGTGCGGCCGGTTACGAGCAGTACTTC. Translated, it gives CSARKGAAGYEQYF.